This TCR beta chain is drawn from a study of blood T cell repertoires in COVID-19. For the study at large: COVID-19 samples collected from the United States, Italy and Spain covered acute and convalescent phases.

Germline V gene lookup returns CDR1 PRHDT and CDR2 FYEKMQ (reference sequence). The CDR3 is 16 residues long. The V end was cut by 2 bases, the J end by 1 base, with 13 bases between. As originally analysed: Amplification from reference gene primers served as the basis for estimated nucleated cell counts. The assay was immunoSEQ multiplex PCR, and TCRdb's table has in-frame clones only and misses some. V and J calls and clone size come straight from that table; D and trimming were deduced from the DNA. This sample carries 150,000 to 200,000 clones, less than 85% of them seen once, and the ten largest clones take 4.4%. Allocation to cohorts depended on clinical history reported by the participants.

Specimen: PBMCs or T cells enriched from blood (not recorded which). J is TRBJ2-3 and V is TRBV13; tentative D call: TRBD2 (5 bases). This TCR derives from a woman aged 45-65 years who had recovered from COVID-19. The CDR3 region has the DNA TGTGCCAGCAGCTTAAGTAGCTGGCGGGGCACAGATACGCAGTATTTT. Translated: CASSLSSWRGTDTQYF.